The 30 T cell receptor beta chains listed next were all sequenced from one sample in a study of T cells in Graves' hyperthyroidism and ophthalmopathy. Amplified regions were TCR beta CDR3 sequences from RNA transcripts. First-round RT-PCR targeting the TCR CDR3 was performed with the HTBI primer set. TCRdb reanalysed the multiplex PCR reads using MiXCR and keeps one entry per CDR3 protein. The repertoire consists of hundreds of thousands of distinct CDR3 sequences, with approximately 14% occurring once and the leading ten covering 25% to 35%. Sequencing was done on a sample of blood. Every receptor here comes from a woman aged 18 to 35 with Graves' hyperthyroidism that later progressed to Graves' ophthalmopathy.

This clonotype was counted at least ten times. The rearrangement links TRBV11-3 to TRBJ2-1; D unresolved. CDR1 is SGHNT and CDR2 is YENEEA in the germline V gene. This CDR3 contains 12 residues. Trimming stripped 0 bases from V and 6 bases from J, with 3 bases between. This chain's CDR3 is CASSLDSNEQFF. CDR3 DNA sequence: TGTGCCAGCAGCTTAGATAGCAATGAGCAGTTCTTC. The full variable domain, in which reference TRBV11-3 and TRBJ2-1 provide the parts outside the CDR3, is EAGVVQSPRYKIIEKKQPVAFWCNPISGHNTLYWYLQNLGQGPELLIRYENEEAVDDSQLPKDRFSAERLKGVDSTLKIQPAELGDSAVYLCASSLDSNEQFFGPGTRLTVL.

This clonotype has a count of ten or more. The gene calls are TRBV27 and TRBJ1-5; unclear D gene. The CDR3 length is 14 residues. The V end lost 2 bases, the J end lost 0 bases, and 5 bases lay between the germline ends. CDR1 is MNHEY and CDR2 is SMNVEV in the germline V gene (reference sequence). CDR3: CASSLGGSNQPQHF. The CDR3 DNA follows: TGTGCCAGCAGTTTAGGAGGTAGCAATCAGCCCCAGCATTTT.

The CDR3 loop is CASSLRTHTDTQYF. CDR3 nucleotide sequence: TGTGCCAGCAGTTTGCGTACCCACACAGATACGCAGTATTTT. This rearrangement joins TRBV28 to TRBJ2-3; unclear D gene. Germline loops: CDR1 MDHEN, CDR2 SYDVKM. This CDR3 region has 14 residues. The V end was cut by 3 bases, the J end by 2 bases, with 9 bases between.

This clonotype was seen only a few times. This chain uses TRBV27 with TRBJ2-1, with TRBD1 matching 9 bases. The V gene end was trimmed by 1 base and the J gene end by 6 bases; junction bases not matched to a gene: 7. The CDR3 sequence is 16 residues long. Per the germline V gene, CDR1 is MNHEY and CDR2 is SMNVEV (reference sequence). CDR3 in DNA: TGTGCCAGCAGTTTATTCCTGACAGGGGGGTCCAATGAGCAGTTCTTC. Residues: CASSLFLTGGSNEQFF.

The chain is built from TRBV15 and TRBJ2-5; 7 positions match TRBD1. Germline assignment: CDR1 LNHNV and CDR2 YYDKDF (reference sequence). Unmatched junction bases numbered 7, after V lost 3 bases and J lost 3 bases. CDR3 length: 15 residues. The CDR3 DNA sequence: TGTGCCACCAGCAGGGACCAGGGGGTTGAAGAGACCCAGTACTTC. Its translation: CATSRDQGVEETQYF.

The chain has TRBV5-6 and TRBJ1-2; D is uncertain. The CDR3 loop spans 12 amino acids. Deletions cut 2 bases from V and 4 bases from J, with 6 bases between. From germline, CDR1 is SGHDT and CDR2 YYEEEE. The CDR3 loop reads CASSFSSYGYTF. Here the CDR3 DNA reads TGTGCCAGCAGCTTCAGTTCCTATGGCTACACCTTC.

In its sample, this clonotype was seen a few times. V and J are TRBV12-3 or TRBV12-4 and TRBJ2-3; 7 bases agree with TRBD2. The CDR3 has 15 residues. The V segment lost 5 bases and the J segment 4 bases; nucleotides outside the gene matches: 9. Written as DNA, the CDR3 is TGTGCCAGCAGTCTGGGGGGAGGGAATGCAGATACGCAGTATTTT. It specifies CASSLGGGNADTQYF.

The chain couples TRBV29-1 to TRBJ2-2; D remains ambiguous. Germline V gene lookup returns CDR1 SQVTM and CDR2 ANQGSEA. The CDR3 is 12 amino acids. The germline V and J ends were trimmed by 5 bases and 0 bases, with 4 bases remaining between them. This CDR3 reads CSVRTNTGELFF. The CDR3 bases are TGCAGCGTTCGAACGAACACCGGGGAGCTGTTTTTT.

This clonotype appeared a few times. The rearrangement links TRBV10-3 to TRBJ2-7, with TRBD2 as a possible D gene (7 bases). The germline gives CDR1 ENHRY, CDR2 SYGVKD. CDR3 length equals 14 residues. V lost 6 bases and J lost 4, with 16 bases in between. The DNA for the CDR3 is TGTGCCATCAGAGGGGGGGGGAGGGAATACGAGCAGTACTTC. This sequence encodes CAIRGGGREYEQYF.

This clonotype was counted once. The V and J genes are TRBV12-3 or TRBV12-4 and TRBJ2-1, with D perhaps TRBD1 or TRBD2 (6 bases each). Deletions cut 3 bases from V and 10 bases from J, with 19 bases between. This CDR3 has 15 residues. The CDR3 DNA reads as TGTGCCAGCAGTTTGACCCTCATGGGGGGCGTCGAGCAGTTCTTC. Translation: CASSLTLMGGVEQFF.

This clonotype was counted ten times or more. The V and J genes are TRBV28 and TRBJ2-5; D perhaps matches TRBD2 (5 bases). Trimming took 2 bases from V and 7 from J, leaving 17 bases between them. The CDR3 consists of 15 residues. Germline CDR1 MDHEN, CDR2 SYDVKM. The CDR3 region is CASSLSRGHRSTQYF. CDR3 sequence (DNA): TGTGCCAGCAGTTTAAGTCGGGGTCACCGTTCGACCCAGTACTTC. Full variable domain (outside the CDR3, taken from reference TRBV28 and TRBJ2-5): DVKVTQSSRYLVKRTGEKVFLECVQDMDHENMFWYRQDPGLGLRLIYFSYDVKMKEKGDIPEGYSVSREKKERFSLILESASTNQTSMYLCASSLSRGHRSTQYFGPGTRLLVL.

This clonotype has a count of ten or more. The V call is TRBV6-1, the J call TRBJ1-1; D uncertain. The CDR3 is 14 amino acids. Trimming took 7 bases from V and 0 from J, leaving 12 bases between them. Germline V gene sequence: CDR1 MNHNS, CDR2 SASEGT. Here the CDR3 reads CASIEDRVNTEAFF. Written as DNA, the CDR3 is TGTGCCAGCATCGAGGACCGAGTGAACACTGAAGCTTTCTTT.

This clonotype was observed once. The CDR3 DNA sequence: TGCGCCAGCAGCCAAGTCACGAACACTGAAGCTTTCTTT. As protein: CASSQVTNTEAFF. The V call is TRBV4-1, the J call TRBJ1-1; D not certain. The CDR3 contains 13 residues. The V gene lost 1 base and the J gene lost 1 base, with 4 bases spanning the gap. Germline CDR1 reads MGHRA; CDR2 reads YSYEKL.

This clonotype showed up many times. The rearrangement uses TRBV30 and TRBJ1-5, with TRBD1 matching over 7 bases. Looked up from germline, CDR1 is GTSNPN and CDR2 is SVGIG (reference sequence). With V trimmed by 1 base and J by 6 bases, 12 bases remained unmatched. The CDR3 loop spans 16 amino acids. DNA of the CDR3: TGTGCCTGGAGTGCCCAGACAGGGAGCGTGGCTCAGCCCCAGCATTTT. It codes for CAWSAQTGSVAQPQHF.

This clonotype was recorded at least ten times. This chain uses TRBV3-1 with TRBJ2-5; 9 nucleotides align to TRBD2. Germline values: CDR1 LGHDT, CDR2 YNNKEL (reference sequence). The J segment lost 3 bases and the V segment lost 0 bases, leaving 5 bases of the junction unmatched. The CDR3 runs 16 residues. CDR3 nucleotide sequence: TGTGCCAGCAGCCAAGAGGTCCCTAGCGGGAAAGAGACCCAGTACTTC. It specifies CASSQEVPSGKETQYF.

There are many counts of this clonotype. The chain couples TRBV5-1 to TRBJ1-2, with D possibly being TRBD1 (6 bases). This CDR3 has 12 residues. V dropped 4 bases and J dropped 6 bases, with 10 bases sitting between them. Germline assignment: CDR1 SGHRS and CDR2 YFSETQ. In DNA form, the CDR3 reads TGCGCCAGCAGCGTAAAGGGGGATGGCTACACCTTC. The encoded protein is CASSVKGDGYTF.

The chain recombines TRBV7-9 with TRBJ2-7, with unresolved D. Looked up from germline, CDR1 is SEHNR and CDR2 is FQNEAQ (reference sequence). The germline V and J ends were trimmed by 0 bases and 1 base, with 16 bases remaining between them. This CDR3 has 17 residues. The CDR3 protein is CASSLAPPLSLSYEQYF. DNA of the CDR3: TGTGCCAGCAGCTTAGCGCCCCCCCTTTCACTTTCCTACGAGCAGTACTTC.

This rearrangement joins TRBV28 to TRBJ2-3; D may correspond to TRBD1 or TRBD2 (5 bases each). The CDR3 totals 16 residues. The germline V gene encodes CDR1 MDHEN and CDR2 SYDVKM. The germline V and J ends were trimmed by 6 bases and 1 base, with 17 bases remaining between them. CDR3 bases: TGTGCCAGCAGCCCGCCCGGGGCCGAGGGCACAGATACGCAGTATTTT. This translates into CASSPPGAEGTDTQYF.

Ten or more counts support this clonotype. This rearrangement joins TRBV28 to TRBJ2-1; 7 bases are a match to TRBD1. Germline values: CDR1 MDHEN, CDR2 SYDVKM. This CDR3 is built from 14 residues. With 3 bases clipped from V and 5 bases from J, the junction kept 4 bases outside the gene matches. The CDR3 DNA sequence: TGTGCCAGCAGTTTCGGACAGGTTCACAATGAGCAGTTCTTC. This sequence encodes CASSFGQVHNEQFF.

As DNA, the CDR3 is TGTGCCAGCAGTTTATCCCCGGGTTACTACGAGCAGTACTTC. Translating it yields CASSLSPGYYEQYF. The genes are TRBV27 and TRBJ2-7, with unresolved D. Germline V gives CDR1 MNHEY, CDR2 SMNVEV (reference sequence). The V gene lost 0 bases and the J gene lost 3 bases, with 9 bases spanning the gap. CDR3 length: 14 residues.

This clonotype came up many times. This rearrangement joins TRBV6-5 to TRBJ1-1, with TRBD1 identical over 7 bases. The V gene end was trimmed by 1 base and the J gene end by 1 base; junction bases not matched to a gene: 0. This CDR3 comprises 14 residues. Germline loops: CDR1 MNHEY, CDR2 SVGAGI. The CDR3 DNA follows: TGTGCCAGCAGTTACTACAGGGGGAACACTGAAGCTTTCTTT. This encodes CASSYYRGNTEAFF.

The chain joins TRBV5-4 to TRBJ2-1, with D possibly matching TRBD2 (7 bases). The CDR3 runs 15 residues. Germline values: CDR1 SGHNT, CDR2 YYREEE (reference sequence). The V end was cut by 0 bases, the J end by 8 bases, with 15 bases between. Written as DNA, the CDR3 is TGTGCCAGCAGCTTGGCGGGGGGCATAAAGGATGAGCAGTTCTTC. Translated: CASSLAGGIKDEQFF.

This clonotype was counted at least ten times. The chain couples TRBV7-2 to TRBJ1-2; the match to TRBD1 covers 8 bases. CDR1 and CDR2 (germline): SGHTA, FQGNSA. Trimming took 4 bases from V and 9 from J; bases not matched to a gene: 7. The CDR3 totals 13 residues. The CDR3 sequence: CASSYLGQGRYTF. CDR3 in DNA: TGTGCCAGCAGCTACCTCGGACAGGGACGCTACACCTTC. Complete variable domain (other parts from reference TRBV7-2 and TRBJ1-2): GAGVSQSPSNKVTEKGKDVELRCDPISGHTALYWYRQSLGQGLEFLIYFQGNSAPDKSGLPSDRFSAERTGGSVSTLTIQRTQQEDSAVYLCASSYLGQGRYTFGSGTRLTVV.

This clonotype occurred many times. DNA of the CDR3: TGTGCCAGCAGTCCCTATAGCGGGCGGCCCGATACGCAGTATTTT. It translates to CASSPYSGRPDTQYF. The J gene is TRBJ2-3, the V gene TRBV28; 7 bases line up with TRBD2. Germline loops: CDR1 MDHEN, CDR2 SYDVKM. CDR3 length: 15 residues. Germline trimming cut 5 bases from V and 6 bases from J; bases unmatched to any gene: 11.

The table lists this clonotype with many counts. The genes are TRBV28 and TRBJ1-5; D is unresolved. The V and J ends lost 5 bases and 3 bases respectively, with 23 bases between them. Per germline, CDR1 MDHEN and CDR2 SYDVKM. CDR3 length: 18 amino acids. The CDR3 nucleotides are TGTGCCAGCAGTCCCCTCCCGAGTTCGGGTTTGGTCAATCAGCCCCAGCATTTT. It translates to CASSPLPSSGLVNQPQHF.

This clonotype came up many times. This rearrangement joins TRBV6-2 or TRBV6-3 to TRBJ2-2; D is possibly TRBD2 (5 bases). This CDR3 comprises 13 residues. The V end lost 5 bases, the J end lost 5 bases, and 9 bases lay between the germline ends. Germline V gives CDR1 MNHEY, CDR2 SVGEGT. CDR3 protein: CASSIRGTGELFF. The CDR3 bases are TGTGCCAGCAGTATCCGGGGTACCGGGGAGCTGTTTTTT.

The chain couples TRBV7-8 to TRBJ1-1; no clear D. The CDR3 has 14 amino acids. Deletions cut 5 bases from V and 1 base from J, with 11 bases between. The germline V gene has CDR1 SGHVS and CDR2 FQNEAQ. As DNA, the CDR3 is TGTGCCAGCAGCCCGGGGATGGGGAACACTGAAGCTTTCTTT. Translating it yields CASSPGMGNTEAFF.

The chain uses TRBV5-6 and TRBJ1-2, with a possible D match to TRBD1 (5 bases). The V gene lost 4 bases and the J gene lost 8 bases, with 15 bases spanning the gap. This CDR3 has 13 amino acids. Germline lookup yields CDR1 SGHDT and CDR2 YYEEEE. DNA of the CDR3: TGTGCCAGCAGCCTTGGACATTCTGAAGGCTACACCTTC. Translation gives CASSLGHSEGYTF.

In its sample, this clonotype was seen many times. The V call is TRBV28, the J call TRBJ2-7; D might be TRBD1 or TRBD2, each matching 5 bases. In germline, CDR1 is MDHEN, CDR2 SYDVKM. Trimming took 4 bases from V and 1 from J, leaving 14 bases between them. The CDR3 consists of 15 residues. The CDR3 nucleotides read TGTGCCAGCAGTTGGGGACCACTGCCTTCCTACGAGCAGTACTTC. The encoded protein is CASSWGPLPSYEQYF.

The chain combines TRBV5-1 with TRBJ2-3; 8 nucleotides match TRBD1. CDR3 length equals 16 residues. Trimming cost V 0 bases and J 2 bases; bases outside gene matches: 5. Germline V gene data show CDR1 as SGHRS and CDR2 as YFSETQ. The chain's CDR3 is CASSLEAGGLTDTQYF. CDR3 coding DNA: TGCGCCAGCAGCTTGGAGGCAGGGGGCCTCACAGATACGCAGTATTTT.